The clone carrying this TCR beta chain has only a few counts. Its antigen is unknown. The CDR3 totals 14 residues. V lost 8 bases, J lost 8 bases, and 21 bases lay in between. CDR1 is MNHNS, CDR2 SASEGT, per germline. The entry originates in a study of identical twins. Whole-study results and caveats: Out-of-frame alpha sequences that twins shared showed excess low generation probability. Twins' excess sharing was less marked for out-of-frame beta sequences.

TCRdb reprocessed the 5' RACE reads via MiXCR and lists one record per CDR3 protein. The sample holds about 520,000 distinct CDR3 sequences, approximately 22% seen once. These same records also appear under a second study, on T cells expressing NK-cell markers.

V and J are TRBV6-1 and TRBJ1-2, with D possibly being TRBD1 (5 bases). The receptor's source is a woman under 30 in good health. Sequenced material: CD4+ T cells sorted from blood. The CDR3 spells CASVRSPTEGGYTF. The CDR3 coding sequence is TGTGCCAGCGTGCGCAGCCCTACGGAGGGGGGCTACACCTTC.